This record looks at one T cell receptor beta chain sequence and its context. Treatment indicated: over 15 received Ad26.COV2.S at low or high dose, single or two shots; about 5 received placebo; per-sample allocation not given. Day 63 after the first injection of vaccine or placebo was the sampling time. The germline V and J ends were trimmed by 4 bases and 0 bases, with 9 bases remaining between them. The CDR3 has 14 residues. Germline values: CDR1 SGHDN, CDR2 FVKESK. Sequenced by immunoSEQ multiplex PCR; TCRdb stores in-frame clones only, minus some. The data contain under 550,000 clones, 90% of them singletons. This specimen belongs to a study of Ad26.COV2.S vaccination and SARS-CoV-2 variants. Background on the study: Donor joined the COV1001 Ad26.COV2.S trial arm. Once or twice, 56 days apart, Ad26.COV2.S was delivered intramuscularly.

The sample here was peripheral blood, taken in a trial of Ad26.COV2.S vaccine versus placebo. V and J are TRBV14 and TRBJ1-1; a weak D match, TRBD1 (5 bases). The source is a person between 18 and 65 years old who received the Ad26.COV2.S COVID-19 vaccine or a placebo. The CDR3 nucleotides are TGTGCCAGCAGCCGCCGGGGGTTGAACACTGAAGCTTTCTTT. This codes for CASSRRGLNTEAFF.